This TCR beta chain was obtained from a study of shared clonotypes between healthy human individuals. Looking at the study overall: The donor pool was made up of two women and a few men aged 18 to 49. Study results and caveats: Though the depth was large, rarefaction showed that sorted-subset sequencing was incomplete.

As originally analysed: Junction-only immunoSEQ sequences carried no quality scores, so filtering differed. TCRdb's copy holds only in-frame clones and misses some; the assay was immunoSEQ multiplex PCR. The DNA gave D and trimming, while V, J and clone size come from that table. The data show 2,100,000 or so clones, almost 96% seen once. The germline V and J ends were trimmed by 3 bases and 5 bases, with 13 bases remaining between them. There are 15 residues in the CDR3. Germline CDR1 reads MGHDK; CDR2 reads SYGVNS. Concerning this clone itself: Its matching antigen is unknown.

The sequencing sample was made of naive CD4+ T cells sorted from blood. Noted subset: CD45RA+ positively selected. The receptor's source is a man aged 18-30 years in good health. The chain joins TRBV25-1 to TRBJ1-4; tentatively, D is TRBD1 (5 bases). CDR3 region: CASSESGFGNEKLFF. CDR3 coding DNA: TGTGCCAGCAGTGAGTCAGGGTTTGGGAATGAAAAACTGTTTTTT.